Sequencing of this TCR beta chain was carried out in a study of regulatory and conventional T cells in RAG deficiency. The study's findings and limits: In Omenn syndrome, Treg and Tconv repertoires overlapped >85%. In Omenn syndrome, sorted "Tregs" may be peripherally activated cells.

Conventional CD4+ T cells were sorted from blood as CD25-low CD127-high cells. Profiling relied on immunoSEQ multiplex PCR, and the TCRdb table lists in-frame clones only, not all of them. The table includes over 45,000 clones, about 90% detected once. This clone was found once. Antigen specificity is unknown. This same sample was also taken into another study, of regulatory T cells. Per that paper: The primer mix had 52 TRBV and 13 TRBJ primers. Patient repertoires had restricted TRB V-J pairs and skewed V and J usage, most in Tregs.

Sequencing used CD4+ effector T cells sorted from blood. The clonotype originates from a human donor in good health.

Written as DNA, the CDR3 is TGTGCCAGCAGTCCTAAGTACGGGGGAGATACGCAGTATTTT. Encoded protein: CASSPKYGGDTQYF. This chain connects TRBV6-4 to TRBJ2-3, with TRBD2 as a possible D gene (6 bases). The CDR3 is made up of 14 amino acids. The ends were cut back, 5 bases at V and 5 bases at J, with 14 bases in the middle. Germline V gene data show CDR1 as MRHNA and CDR2 as SNTAGT.